This is a list of T cell receptor beta chains from one sample in a study of shared clonotypes between healthy human individuals. Generated by immunoSEQ multiplex PCR, the TCRdb table keeps only in-frame clones and is missing some. The data show around 1,900,000 clones, around 93% seen once. The sequenced material came from naive CD8+ T cells from PBMCs. The receptors derive from a man younger than 30 in good health. Some clones in this sample may be carry-over from other donors' samples. CDR3s include the opening cysteine and the closing phenylalanine or tryptophan. A D gene is named only where the DNA matches it firmly. The size field is filled for only some rows; it gives once, few, many or a size class.

V	length	D	J	size	CDR3	DNA
TRBV7-9	13	.	TRBJ1-1	.	CASSMRGNTEAFF	TGTGCCAGCAGCATGAGAGGGAACACTGAAGCTTTCTTT
TRBV12-1	12	.	TRBJ2-7	.	CASRRGPSEQYF	TGTGCCAGCAGACGTGGGCCCTCCGAGCAGTACTTC
TRBV4-1	19	TRBD2	TRBJ2-5	.	CASSHPSGLAGGTQETQYF	TGCGCCAGCAGCCACCCCTCGGGGCTAGCGGGAGGCACCCAAGAGACCCAGTACTTC
TRBV7-9	13	TRBD1	TRBJ1-2	.	CASSSTGGNGYTF	TGTGCCAGCAGCTCAACAGGGGGGAATGGCTACACCTTC
TRBV6-1	16	.	TRBJ1-2	.	CASSEETWGGNYGYTF	TGTGCCAGCAGTGAAGAGACGTGGGGGGGTAACTATGGCTACACCTTC
TRBV27	18	.	TRBJ2-1	.	CASSLSQIGQKLYNEQFF	TGTGCCAGCAGTTTATCGCAAATAGGACAGAAATTGTACAATGAGCAGTTCTTC
TRBV29-1	13	.	TRBJ2-7	.	CSVVFWRGYEQYF	TGCAGCGTTGTGTTTTGGAGGGGCTACGAGCAGTACTTC
TRBV14	17	.	TRBJ1-1	few	CASSQVRAAGPNTEAFF	TGTGCCAGCAGCCAAGTGCGGGCGGCAGGGCCGAACACTGAAGCTTTCTTT
TRBV27	13	.	TRBJ2-3	.	CASTLGGADTQYF	TGTGCCAGCACCCTGGGGGGAGCAGATACGCAGTATTTT
TRBV5-6	16	.	TRBJ2-4	few	CASSQHMVGAGDIQYF	TGTGCCAGCAGCCAACACATGGTGGGGGCGGGGGACATTCAGTACTTC
TRBV27	18	TRBD1	TRBJ1-1	.	CASSPHNWTGEGLGEAFF	TGTGCCAGCAGTCCTCACAACTGGACAGGGGAAGGTTTGGGTGAAGCTTTCTTT
TRBV4-1	14	.	TRBJ2-7	.	CASSQSGGTYEQYF	TGCGCCAGCAGCCAAAGCGGCGGAACCTACGAGCAGTACTTC
TRBV14	16	.	TRBJ1-3	.	CASSQTGAYSGNTIYF	TGTGCCAGCAGCCAAACAGGCGCCTACTCTGGAAACACCATATATTTT
TRBV20-1	10	.	TRBJ1-5	.	CSVGEGYQHF	TGCAGTGTGGGGGAGGGATACCAGCATTTT
TRBV19	13	.	TRBJ1-1	.	CASKRRGDTEAFF	TGTGCCAGTAAGAGAAGGGGGGACACTGAAGCTTTCTTT
TRBV6-1	14	.	TRBJ1-1	.	CASSERTANTEAFF	TGTGCCAGCAGTGAACGAACAGCGAACACTGAAGCTTTCTTT
TRBV7-9	15	.	TRBJ2-5	.	CASSLRIGQQETQYF	TGTGCCAGCAGCCTGAGGATCGGACAGCAAGAGACCCAGTACTTC
TRBV5-5	14	.	TRBJ2-2	.	CASSGGPRDGELFF	TGTGCCAGCAGCGGGGGACCCCGAGACGGGGAGCTGTTTTTT
TRBV19	14	.	TRBJ2-7	.	CASSIVGASYEQYF	TGTGCCAGTAGTATAGTAGGGGCCTCCTACGAGCAGTACTTC
TRBV19	14	.	TRBJ2-7	once	CASNLGGFSYEQYF	TGTGCCAGTAACCTAGGGGGGTTCTCCTACGAGCAGTACTTC
TRBV7-9	15	TRBD2	TRBJ2-5	once	CASSPTSAETETQYF	TGTGCCAGCAGCCCCACTAGCGCCGAGACGGAGACCCAGTACTTC
TRBV27	22	TRBD2	TRBJ2-5	.	CASSPFPLGQTRSGRAEETQYF	TGTGCCAGCAGTCCCTTCCCCTTGGGCCAAACCCGGAGCGGGAGGGCCGAAGAGACCCAGTACTTC
TRBV9	12	.	TRBJ1-2	.	CASKTGNYGYTF	TGTGCCAGCAAAACAGGAAACTATGGCTACACCTTC
TRBV29-1	15	.	TRBJ2-1	.	CSVEGGTLSYNEQFF	TGCAGCGTTGAGGGCGGGACCCTCTCCTACAATGAGCAGTTCTTC
TRBV9	15	.	TRBJ2-2	.	CASSDGTTSTGELFF	TGTGCCAGCAGCGACGGGACAACCAGTACCGGGGAGCTGTTTTTT
TRBV4-3	17	.	TRBJ2-2	.	CASSQGRLLRGTGELFF	TGCGCCAGCAGCCAAGGCCGCCTGCTGAGGGGCACCGGGGAGCTGTTTTTT
TRBV6-1	17	TRBD2	TRBJ2-3	.	CASSENRLAGVTDTQYF	TGTGCCAGCAGTGAAAACAGACTAGCGGGGGTTACAGATACGCAGTATTTT
TRBV5-1	14	TRBD1	TRBJ1-3	once	CASSWTGFGNTIYF	TGCGCCAGCAGCTGGACAGGGTTTGGAAACACCATATATTTT
TRBV27	16	TRBD1	TRBJ2-2	once	CASSSTGGQHTGELFF	TGTGCCAGCAGTTCTACAGGGGGCCAGCACACCGGGGAGCTGTTTTTT
TRBV13	14	TRBD2	TRBJ2-7	.	CASSLSGRPNEQYF	TGTGCCAGCAGCTTAAGCGGGAGGCCCAACGAGCAGTACTTC
TRBV5-1	17	.	TRBJ2-5	.	CASSLSQSLRGAETQYF	TGCGCCAGCAGCTTGTCCCAATCCTTGCGCGGGGCTGAGACCCAGTACTTC
TRBV6-5	16	.	TRBJ1-2	.	CASSYRGSQANYGYTF	TGTGCCAGCAGTTACAGGGGGAGCCAGGCGAACTATGGCTACACCTTC
TRBV27	16	TRBD2	TRBJ2-1	.	CASSPQSSGSFNEQFF	TGTGCCAGCAGTCCTCAGTCTAGCGGGAGCTTCAATGAGCAGTTCTTC
TRBV27	16	TRBD2	TRBJ2-7	.	CASSLSTSGSRYEQYF	TGTGCCAGCAGTTTATCGACCAGCGGGAGTCGGTACGAGCAGTACTTC
TRBV7-9	13	TRBD1	TRBJ1-1	.	CASRPGGETEAFF	TGTGCCAGCAGGCCAGGGGGGGAGACTGAAGCTTTCTTT
TRBV10-1	13	.	TRBJ2-7	.	CASSAGHSYEQYF	TGCGCCAGCAGTGCCGGACACTCCTACGAGCAGTACTTC
TRBV27	15	TRBD2	TRBJ2-1	.	CASSPIGLAVDEQFF	TGTGCCAGCAGTCCCATAGGACTAGCCGTGGATGAGCAGTTCTTC
TRBV15	14	TRBD2	TRBJ2-7	once	CATSTSGRGYEQYF	TGTGCCACCAGCACTAGCGGGAGGGGCTACGAGCAGTACTTC
TRBV7-3	13	.	TRBJ2-4	once	CASSYDRRNIQYF	TGTGCCAGCAGCTATGACAGGCGGAACATTCAGTACTTC
TRBV19	16	.	TRBJ1-1	.	CASSIFSEQGRAEAFF	TGTGCCAGTAGTATTTTTTCGGAACAGGGAAGGGCGGAAGCTTTCTTT